In its sample, the clone carrying this T cell receptor (beta chain) was seen once. The record originates from a study of technical replicates of blood from a few donors. V was pared by 5 bases and J by 5 bases, with 10 bases between. The germline V gene encodes CDR1 MNHEY and CDR2 SMNVEV (reference sequence). The CDR3 sequence is 12 residues long. The assay was immunoSEQ multiplex PCR, and TCRdb's table has in-frame clones only and misses some. The sample includes some 80,000 clones, approximately 97% of them seen just once. The sequenced sample consisted of T cells isolated from PBMCs. This clonotype was obtained from a human donor in good health. The chain combines TRBV27 with TRBJ2-7; TRBD2 is a possible D gene (6 bases). The CDR3 loop reads CASSLGGNEQYF. CDR3 DNA sequence: TGTGCCAGCAGTCTAGGCGGGAACGAGCAGTACTTC.